Each of the 23 T cell receptor beta chains below was sequenced from the same sample in a study of cytomegalovirus exposure and HLA in healthy donors. The PCR ran on 60 Vbeta and 13 Jbeta primers. This table comes from immunoSEQ multiplex PCR, and its TCRdb copy is limited to in-frame clones, with some not included. The table includes 150,000 to 200,000 clones, roughly 83% detected once. The sequenced sample consisted of PBMCs. All receptors derive from a woman between 50 and 59 years old in good health and CMV-seronegative.

This sequence joins TRBV18 and TRBJ1-1; unclear D gene. V lost 3 bases and J lost 5, with 13 bases in between. Looked up from germline, CDR1 is KGHSH and CDR2 is LQKENI. This CDR3 region has 14 residues. The CDR3 sequence is CASSPTFGETEAFF. CDR3 nucleotide sequence: TGTGCCAGCTCACCTACCTTCGGGGAAACTGAAGCTTTCTTT.

V gene TRBV7-9 combines with J gene TRBJ2-5; D might be TRBD2 (5 bases). Germline CDR1 SEHNR, CDR2 FQNEAQ (reference sequence). Between the trimmed V and J ends, which lost 1 base and 2 bases, there was a span of 17 bases. This CDR3 region has 17 residues. This CDR3 is CASSLGDAGPSQETQYF. The CDR3 DNA reads TGTGCCAGCAGCTTAGGAGACGCGGGCCCAAGTCAAGAGACCCAGTACTTC.

Turning to this clone: An end of the junction does not agree with germline; a read error may underlie this. V is TRBV7-9 and J is TRBJ2-2; maybe TRBD2 (5 bases). The CDR3 consists of 16 residues. The germline V gene has CDR1 SEHNR and CDR2 FQNEAQ (reference sequence). This CDR3 is CSSSLLEAANTGELFF. The CDR3 DNA is TGTTCCAGCAGCTTATTAGAAGCGGCGAACACCGGGGAGCTGTTTTTT.

The CDR3 sequence: CASIGLGGDTEAFF. CDR3 sequence (DNA): TGTGCCAGCATTGGCCTAGGGGGCGACACTGAAGCTTTCTTT. This rearrangement joins TRBV21-1 to TRBJ1-1; TRBD1, the table's D call, was not compared with the DNA. TRBV21-1 is given as a pseudogene. The CDR3 contains 14 residues.

The chain employs TRBV9 and TRBJ1-1; D is unresolved. V was pared by 3 bases and J by 7 bases, with 10 bases between. Germline loops: CDR1 SGDLS, CDR2 YYNGEE. CDR3 length equals 12 residues. The CDR3 region is CASSAGGSEAFF. CDR3 bases: TGTGCCAGCAGCGCAGGAGGCAGTGAAGCTTTCTTT.

V usage is TRBV6-1 and J usage is TRBJ2-7; D may be TRBD2 (6 bases). CDR1 is MNHNS and CDR2 is SASEGT in the germline V gene. CDR3 length: 16 residues. The V end was cut by 3 bases, the J end by 7 bases, with 22 bases between. The CDR3 DNA sequence: TGTGCCAGCAGTGACCGAGGGACTTTGTGGGGAGAGGAGCAGTACTTC. Protein product: CASSDRGTLWGEEQYF.

CDR3 coding DNA: TGCGCCAGCAGCCTGGAGAGGGTCCAAGAGACCCAGTACTTC. This sequence encodes CASSLERVQETQYF. J is TRBJ2-5 and V is TRBV5-1, with D possibly matching TRBD2 (5 bases). CDR1 is SGHRS, CDR2 YFSETQ, per germline. Trimming took off 4 bases at V and 1 base at J, with 11 bases between the two ends. CDR3 length: 14 residues.

The chain uses TRBV27 and TRBJ1-2; TRBD1 matches 9 bases. In germline, CDR1 is MNHEY, CDR2 SMNVEV (reference sequence). The CDR3 extends over 13 amino acids. V was clipped by 6 bases and J by 7 bases; unmatched bases: 6. The CDR3 DNA sequence: TGTGCCAGCAGACTACAGGGGGCGCTTGGCTACACCTTC. This sequence encodes CASRLQGALGYTF.

The chain joins TRBV6-1 to TRBJ2-2, with D maybe TRBD2 (7 bases). Between the trimmed V and J ends, which lost 2 bases and 5 bases, there was a span of 12 bases. The V gene's germline CDR1 is MNHNS and CDR2 SASEGT. The CDR3 runs 15 residues. CDR3: CASSEWGGTTGELFF. CDR3 in DNA: TGTGCCAGCAGTGAATGGGGGGGGACAACCGGGGAGCTGTTTTTT.

CDR3 amino acids: CSAGWTQETQYF. DNA for the CDR3: TGCAGCGCAGGCTGGACACAAGAGACCCAGTACTTC. The J gene is TRBJ2-5, the V gene TRBV29-1, with TRBD1 as a possible D gene (5 bases). Per germline, CDR1 SQVTM and CDR2 ANQGSEA. Trimming took off 7 bases at V and 2 bases at J, with 11 bases between the two ends. The CDR3 has 12 amino acids.

The chain joins TRBV5-8 to TRBJ2-7, with TRBD1 matching 9 bases. The CDR3 runs to 16 residues. The trim removed 4 bases at V and 2 bases at J, leaving 10 bases unmatched. Germline V gene data show CDR1 as SGHTS and CDR2 as YDEGEE. The CDR3 protein is CASSPTGGVSAYEQYF. CDR3 DNA: TGTGCCAGCAGCCCCACAGGGGGCGTATCGGCCTACGAGCAGTACTTC.

The chain links TRBV28 to TRBJ1-1, with 8 positions matching TRBD1. Germline CDR1 and CDR2: MDHEN and SYDVKM. The trim removed 3 bases at V and 4 bases at J, leaving 10 bases unmatched. There are 16 residues in the CDR3. The CDR3 loop is CASSFPRGRSSTEAFF. The CDR3 nucleotides read TGTGCCAGCAGTTTCCCCAGGGGGCGAAGTAGCACTGAAGCTTTCTTT.

The chain uses TRBV13 and TRBJ1-1; no reliable D call. The CDR3 extends over 16 amino acids. Germline V CDR1 and CDR2: PRHDT, FYEKMQ (reference sequence). The V gene lost 3 bases and the J gene lost 0 bases, with 14 bases spanning the gap. The CDR3 protein is CASSFRVLNMNTEAFF. The CDR3 nucleotides read TGTGCCAGCAGCTTCCGGGTCCTTAACATGAACACTGAAGCTTTCTTT.

The chain combines TRBV7-2 with TRBJ2-7, with 8 bases identical to TRBD2. The CDR3 covers 15 residues. The trim removed 5 bases at V and 3 bases at J, leaving 9 bases unmatched. The V gene's germline CDR1 is SGHTA and CDR2 FQGNSA. The CDR3 here is CASSKTSVGNYEQYF. CDR3 coding DNA: TGTGCCAGCAGCAAGACTAGCGTGGGTAACTACGAGCAGTACTTC.

Only one count was recorded for this clone. The chain couples TRBV7-2 to TRBJ2-5, with 8 nucleotides matching TRBD2. TRBJ2-7 explains the end of the DNA better; the J call may be wrong. The length of the CDR3 is 14 residues. Germline loops: CDR1 SGHTA, CDR2 FQGNSA. This CDR3 is CASSLRFSGNEQYF. The DNA of the CDR3 is TGTGCCAGCAGCCTTCGCTTTAGCGGGAACGAGCAGTACTTC.

The V and J genes are TRBV5-5 and TRBJ1-2; D uncertain. CDR3 length equals 14 residues. The V gene lost 5 bases and the J gene lost 5 bases, with 16 bases spanning the gap. The germline V gene encodes CDR1 SGHKS and CDR2 YYEKEE (reference sequence). The CDR3 DNA reads TGTGCCAGCAGTAGGTCGGGGAGGGAGTATGGCTACACCTTC. Amino acids: CASSRSGREYGYTF.

This clone was counted a few times. The rearrangement joins TRBV2 to TRBJ2-3; D is perhaps TRBD2 (5 bases). Germline lookup yields CDR1 SNHLY and CDR2 FYNNEI. CDR3 length: 12 residues. Trimming took off 6 bases at V and 3 bases at J, with 7 bases between the two ends. This CDR3 is CASRWETDTQYF. DNA of the CDR3: TGTGCCAGCAGATGGGAGACAGATACGCAGTATTTT.

The V gene is TRBV27, the J gene TRBJ1-2, with 10 bases lining up with TRBD1. The V gene end was trimmed by 6 bases and the J gene end by 7 bases; junction bases not matched to a gene: 2. Germline V gene data show CDR1 as MNHEY and CDR2 as SMNVEV (reference sequence). There are 12 residues in the CDR3. The CDR3 loop is CASRGQGLGYTF. CDR3 nucleotides: TGTGCCAGCAGGGGACAGGGGCTTGGCTACACCTTC.

The CDR3 reads CSVEDASLRGTGELFF. CDR3 bases: TGCAGCGTTGAAGATGCGTCGCTACGGGGCACCGGGGAGCTGTTTTTT. The chain has TRBV29-1 and TRBJ2-2; a weak D match, TRBD2 (5 bases). From germline, CDR1 is SQVTM and CDR2 ANQGSEA. This CDR3 spans 16 amino acids. V dropped 0 bases and J dropped 4 bases, with 15 bases sitting between them.

The CDR3 DNA reads as TGTGCCAGCAGTTACTGGGGGCTGAAGAACACTGAAGCTTTCTTT. This gives the protein CASSYWGLKNTEAFF. The rearrangement links TRBV6-5 to TRBJ1-1; D might be TRBD1 (6 bases). The CDR3 sequence is 15 residues long. Germline lookup yields CDR1 MNHEY and CDR2 SVGAGI. V was shortened by 1 base and J by 1 base, with 10 bases between the two germline ends.

This clone was counted a few times. The rearrangement links TRBV11-2 to TRBJ1-1; D might be TRBD1 (5 bases). V gave up 4 bases and J gave up 1 base, with 7 bases separating them. The CDR3 consists of 13 residues. CDR1 is SGHAT, CDR2 FQNNGV, per germline. The CDR3 bases are TGTGCCAGCAGCTATACAGGGAACACTGAAGCTTTCTTT. Protein sequence: CASSYTGNTEAFF.

This chain connects TRBV7-9 to TRBJ2-5; TRBD1 aligns across 8 bases. The CDR3 runs 16 residues. Germline CDR1 is SEHNR and CDR2 is FQNEAQ (reference sequence). Trimming removed 2 bases from V and 3 bases from J; junction bases left unmatched: 8. CDR3 region: CASSLSRDRSKETQYF. For the CDR3, the DNA is TGTGCCAGCAGCTTAAGCCGGGACAGGAGTAAAGAGACCCAGTACTTC.

This sequence joins TRBV6-6 and TRBJ1-3; D is perhaps TRBD1 (5 bases). The CDR3 sequence is 16 residues long. CDR1 is MNHNY and CDR2 is SVGAGI in the germline V gene (reference sequence). V shed 2 bases and J shed 0 bases, with 11 bases lying between them. CDR3 loop: CASSYGNRHSGNTIYF. The CDR3 DNA reads TGTGCCAGCAGTTACGGTAACAGGCACTCTGGAAACACCATATATTTT.